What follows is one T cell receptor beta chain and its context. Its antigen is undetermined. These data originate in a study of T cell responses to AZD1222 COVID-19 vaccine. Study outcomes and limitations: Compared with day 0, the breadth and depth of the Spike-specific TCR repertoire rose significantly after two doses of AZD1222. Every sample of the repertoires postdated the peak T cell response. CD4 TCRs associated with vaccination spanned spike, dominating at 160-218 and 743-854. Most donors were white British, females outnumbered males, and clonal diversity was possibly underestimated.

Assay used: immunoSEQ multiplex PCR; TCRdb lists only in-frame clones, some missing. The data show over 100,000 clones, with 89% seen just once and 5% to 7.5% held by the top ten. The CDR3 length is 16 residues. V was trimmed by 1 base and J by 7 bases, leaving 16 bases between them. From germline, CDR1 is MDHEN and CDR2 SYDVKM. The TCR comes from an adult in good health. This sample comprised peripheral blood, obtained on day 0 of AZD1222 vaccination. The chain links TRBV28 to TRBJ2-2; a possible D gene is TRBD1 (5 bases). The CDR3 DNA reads TGTGCCAGCAGTTTATCAGGGATCATGAGAGTCGGGGAGCTGTTTTTT. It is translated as CASSLSGIMRVGELFF. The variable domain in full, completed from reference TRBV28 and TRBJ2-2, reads DVKVTQSSRYLVKRTGEKVFLECVQDMDHENMFWYRQDPGLGLRLIYFSYDVKMKEKGDIPEGYSVSREKKERFSLILESASTNQTSMYLCASSLSGIMRVGELFFGEGSRLTVL.